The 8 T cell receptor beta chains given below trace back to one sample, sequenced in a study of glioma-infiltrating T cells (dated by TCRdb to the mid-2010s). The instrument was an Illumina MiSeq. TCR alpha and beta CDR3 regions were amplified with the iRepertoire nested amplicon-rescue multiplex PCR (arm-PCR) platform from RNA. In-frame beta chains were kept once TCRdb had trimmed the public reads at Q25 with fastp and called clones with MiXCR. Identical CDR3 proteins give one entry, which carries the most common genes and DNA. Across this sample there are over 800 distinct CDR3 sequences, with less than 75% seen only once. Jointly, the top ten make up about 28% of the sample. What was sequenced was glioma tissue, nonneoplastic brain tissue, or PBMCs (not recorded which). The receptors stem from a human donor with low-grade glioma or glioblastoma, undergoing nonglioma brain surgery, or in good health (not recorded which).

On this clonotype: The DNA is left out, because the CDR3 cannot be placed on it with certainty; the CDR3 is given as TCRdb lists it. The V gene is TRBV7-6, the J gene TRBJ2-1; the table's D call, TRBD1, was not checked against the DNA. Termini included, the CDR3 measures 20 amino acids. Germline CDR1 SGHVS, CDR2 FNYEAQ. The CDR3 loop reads CASSFYICSSAGVGGNEQFF.

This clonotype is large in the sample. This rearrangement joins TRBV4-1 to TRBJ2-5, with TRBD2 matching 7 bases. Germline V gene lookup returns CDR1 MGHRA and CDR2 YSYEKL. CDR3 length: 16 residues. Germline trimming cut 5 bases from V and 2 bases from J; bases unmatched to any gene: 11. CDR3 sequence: CASSSPGGANQETQYF. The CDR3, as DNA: TGCGCCAGCAGCTCCCCGGGGGGAGCTAATCAAGAGACCCAGTACTTC.

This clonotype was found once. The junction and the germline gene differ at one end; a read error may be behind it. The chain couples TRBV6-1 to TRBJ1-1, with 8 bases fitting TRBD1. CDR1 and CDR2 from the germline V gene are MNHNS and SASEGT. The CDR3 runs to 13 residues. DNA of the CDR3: TGTGCTAGCAGGGGGCTAGGGAACACTGGAGCTTTCTTT. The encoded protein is CASRGLGNTGAFF.

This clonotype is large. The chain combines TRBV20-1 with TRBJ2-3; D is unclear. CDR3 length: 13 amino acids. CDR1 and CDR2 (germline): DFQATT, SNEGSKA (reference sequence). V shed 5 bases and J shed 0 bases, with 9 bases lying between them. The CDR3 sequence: CSADRGSTDTQYF. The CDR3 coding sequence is TGCAGTGCTGACCGAGGAAGCACAGATACGCAGTATTTT.

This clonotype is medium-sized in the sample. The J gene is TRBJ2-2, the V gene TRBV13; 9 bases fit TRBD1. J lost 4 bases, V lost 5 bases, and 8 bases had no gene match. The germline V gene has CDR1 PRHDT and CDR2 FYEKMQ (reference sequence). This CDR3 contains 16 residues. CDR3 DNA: TGTGCCAGCAGCCCGGGGACAGGGAAAGGCACCGGGGAGCTGTTTTTT. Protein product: CASSPGTGKGTGELFF.

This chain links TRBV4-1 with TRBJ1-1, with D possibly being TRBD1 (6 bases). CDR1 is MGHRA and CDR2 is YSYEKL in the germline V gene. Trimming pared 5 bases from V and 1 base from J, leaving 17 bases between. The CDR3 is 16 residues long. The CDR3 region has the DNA TGCGCCAGCAGCTCCCAGCGGGGGCTAGGGAACACTGAAGCTTTCTTT. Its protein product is CASSSQRGLGNTEAFF.

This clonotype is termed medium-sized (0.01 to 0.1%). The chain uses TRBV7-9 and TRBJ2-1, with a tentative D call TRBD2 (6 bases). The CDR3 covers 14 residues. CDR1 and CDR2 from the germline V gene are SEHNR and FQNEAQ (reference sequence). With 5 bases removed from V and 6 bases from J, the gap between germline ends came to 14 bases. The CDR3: CASSPPGSFNEQFF. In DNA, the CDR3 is TGTGCCAGCAGCCCACCCGGGAGTTTCAATGAGCAGTTCTTC.

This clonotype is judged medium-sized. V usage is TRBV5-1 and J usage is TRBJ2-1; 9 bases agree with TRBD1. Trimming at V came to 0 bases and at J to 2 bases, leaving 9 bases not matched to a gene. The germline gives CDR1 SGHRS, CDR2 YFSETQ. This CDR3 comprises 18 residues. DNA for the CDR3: TGCGCCAGCAGCTTGGGGGTTTTCGGGACAGGGCCCTACAATGAGCAGTTCTTC. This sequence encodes CASSLGVFGTGPYNEQFF. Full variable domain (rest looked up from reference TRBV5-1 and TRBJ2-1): KAGVTQTPRYLIKTRGQQVTLSCSPISGHRSVSWYQQTPGQGLQFLFEYFSETQRNKGNFPGRFSGRQFSNSRSEMNVSTLELGDSALYLCASSLGVFGTGPYNEQFFGPGTRLTVL.